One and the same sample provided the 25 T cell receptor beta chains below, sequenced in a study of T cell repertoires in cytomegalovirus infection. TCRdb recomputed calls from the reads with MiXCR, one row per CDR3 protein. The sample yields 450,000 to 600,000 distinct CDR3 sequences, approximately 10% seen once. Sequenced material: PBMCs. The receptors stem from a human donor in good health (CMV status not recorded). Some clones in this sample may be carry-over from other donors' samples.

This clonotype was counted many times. The CDR3 DNA is TGTGCCAGCACAAAGGGACAGGGCGGGCAGCCCCAGCATTTT. Residues: CASTKGQGGQPQHF. This rearrangement joins TRBV6-5 to TRBJ1-5; TRBD1 matches 9 bases. With V trimmed by 7 bases and J by 7 bases, 8 bases remained unmatched. This CDR3 is built from 14 residues. Germline values: CDR1 MNHEY, CDR2 SVGAGI.

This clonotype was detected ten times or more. The CDR3 region is CASSQVWNTEAFF. Written as DNA, the CDR3 is TGCGCCAGCAGCCAAGTTTGGAACACTGAAGCTTTCTTT. V is TRBV4-1 and J is TRBJ1-1; D gene uncertain. Germline lookup yields CDR1 MGHRA and CDR2 YSYEKL. Between the trimmed V and J ends, which lost 1 base and 1 base, there was a span of 4 bases. The CDR3 length is 13 residues.

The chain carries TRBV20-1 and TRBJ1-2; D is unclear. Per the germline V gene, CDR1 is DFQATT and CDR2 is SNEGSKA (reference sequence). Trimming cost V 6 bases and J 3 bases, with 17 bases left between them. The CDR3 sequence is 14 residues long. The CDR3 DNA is TGCAGTGCGGGAGAGAGTCGCACCTACTATGGCTACACCTTC. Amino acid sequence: CSAGESRTYYGYTF.

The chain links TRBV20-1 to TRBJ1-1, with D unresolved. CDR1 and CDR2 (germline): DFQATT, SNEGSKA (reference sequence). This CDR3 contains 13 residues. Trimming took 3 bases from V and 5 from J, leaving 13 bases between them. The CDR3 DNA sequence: TGCAGTGCTAGTTCTGGCAGAGGGACTGAAGCTTTCTTT. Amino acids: CSASSGRGTEAFF.

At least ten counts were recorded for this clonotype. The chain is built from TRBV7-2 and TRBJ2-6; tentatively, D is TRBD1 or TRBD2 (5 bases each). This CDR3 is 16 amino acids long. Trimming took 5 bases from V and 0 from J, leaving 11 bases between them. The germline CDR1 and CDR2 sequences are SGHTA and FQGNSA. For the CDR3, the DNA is TGTGCCAGCAGCCCAGAGGGGATCTCTGGGGCCAACGTCCTGACTTTC. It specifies CASSPEGISGANVLTF.

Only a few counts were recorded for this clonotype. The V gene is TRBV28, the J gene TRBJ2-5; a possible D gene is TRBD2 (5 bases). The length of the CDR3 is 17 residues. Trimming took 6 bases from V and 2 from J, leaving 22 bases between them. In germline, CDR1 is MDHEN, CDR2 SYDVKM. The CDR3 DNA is TGTGCCAGCAGGACGTCTATAGCGCGCCGAGGTCAAGAGACCCAGTACTTC. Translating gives CASRTSIARRGQETQYF.

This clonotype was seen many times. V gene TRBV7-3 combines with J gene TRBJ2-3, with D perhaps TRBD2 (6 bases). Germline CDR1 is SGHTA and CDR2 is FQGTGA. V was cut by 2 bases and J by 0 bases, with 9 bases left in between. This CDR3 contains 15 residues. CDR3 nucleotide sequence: TGTGCCAGCAGCTTAGTCGGGACTAGCACAGATACGCAGTATTTT. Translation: CASSLVGTSTDTQYF.

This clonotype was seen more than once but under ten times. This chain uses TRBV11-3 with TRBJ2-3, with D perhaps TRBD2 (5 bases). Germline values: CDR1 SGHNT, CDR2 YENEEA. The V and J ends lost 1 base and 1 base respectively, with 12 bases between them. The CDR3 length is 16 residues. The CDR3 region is CASSLAGDWGTDTQYF. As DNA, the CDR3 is TGTGCCAGCAGCTTAGCCGGGGATTGGGGCACAGATACGCAGTATTTT.

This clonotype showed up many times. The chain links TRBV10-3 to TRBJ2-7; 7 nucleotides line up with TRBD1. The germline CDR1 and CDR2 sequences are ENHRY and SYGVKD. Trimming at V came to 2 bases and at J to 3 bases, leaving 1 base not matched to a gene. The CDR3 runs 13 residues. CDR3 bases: TGTGCCATCAGTGAGGGGACAGACTACGAGCAGTACTTC. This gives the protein CAISEGTDYEQYF.

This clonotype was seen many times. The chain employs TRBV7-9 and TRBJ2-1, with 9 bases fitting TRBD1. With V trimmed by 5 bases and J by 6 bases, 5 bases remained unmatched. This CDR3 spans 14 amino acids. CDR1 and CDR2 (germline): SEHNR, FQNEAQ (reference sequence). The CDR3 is CASSARTGVNEQFF. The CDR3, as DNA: TGTGCCAGCAGCGCCCGGACAGGGGTCAATGAGCAGTTCTTC.

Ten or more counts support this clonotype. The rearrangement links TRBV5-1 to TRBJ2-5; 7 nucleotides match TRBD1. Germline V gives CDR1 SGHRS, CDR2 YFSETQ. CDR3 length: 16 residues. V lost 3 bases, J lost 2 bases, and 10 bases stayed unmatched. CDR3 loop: CASSSRIWDRQETQYF. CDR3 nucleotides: TGCGCCAGCAGCTCCCGGATATGGGACAGACAAGAGACCCAGTACTTC.

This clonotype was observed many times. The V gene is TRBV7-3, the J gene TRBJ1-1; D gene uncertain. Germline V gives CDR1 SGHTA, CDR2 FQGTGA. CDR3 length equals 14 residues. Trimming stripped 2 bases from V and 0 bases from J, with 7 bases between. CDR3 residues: CASSLHSLNTEAFF. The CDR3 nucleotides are TGTGCCAGCAGCTTACACAGCTTGAACACTGAAGCTTTCTTT.

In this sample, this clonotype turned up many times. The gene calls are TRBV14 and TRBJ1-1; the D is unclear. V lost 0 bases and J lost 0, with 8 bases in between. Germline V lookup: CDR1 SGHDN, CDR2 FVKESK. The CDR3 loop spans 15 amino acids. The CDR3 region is CASSQDGRLNTEAFF. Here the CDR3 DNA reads TGTGCCAGCAGCCAAGACGGGAGACTGAACACTGAAGCTTTCTTT.

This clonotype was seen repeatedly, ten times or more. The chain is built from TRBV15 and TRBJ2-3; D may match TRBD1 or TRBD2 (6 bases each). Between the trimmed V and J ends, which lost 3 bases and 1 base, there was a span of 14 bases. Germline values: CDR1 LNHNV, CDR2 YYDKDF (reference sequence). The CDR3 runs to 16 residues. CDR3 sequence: CATSRGGHAGTDTQYF. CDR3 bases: TGTGCCACCAGCAGGGGGGGACACGCGGGCACAGATACGCAGTATTTT.

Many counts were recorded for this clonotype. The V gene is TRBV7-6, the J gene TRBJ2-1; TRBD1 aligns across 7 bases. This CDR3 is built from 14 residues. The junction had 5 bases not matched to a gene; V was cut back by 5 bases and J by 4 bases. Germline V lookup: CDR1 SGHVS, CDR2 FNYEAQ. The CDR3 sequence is CASSVRDSYNEQFF. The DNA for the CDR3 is TGTGCCAGCAGCGTCCGGGACAGTTACAATGAGCAGTTCTTC.

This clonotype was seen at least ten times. CDR3 sequence: CASSYGGDLGYTF. The CDR3 DNA reads TGTGCCAGCAGTTACGGAGGGGATTTGGGCTACACCTTC. This chain uses TRBV6-5 with TRBJ1-2, with D maybe TRBD1 (5 bases). This CDR3 has 13 residues. The V end was cut by 2 bases, the J end by 8 bases, with 12 bases between. The V gene's germline CDR1 is MNHEY and CDR2 SVGAGI.

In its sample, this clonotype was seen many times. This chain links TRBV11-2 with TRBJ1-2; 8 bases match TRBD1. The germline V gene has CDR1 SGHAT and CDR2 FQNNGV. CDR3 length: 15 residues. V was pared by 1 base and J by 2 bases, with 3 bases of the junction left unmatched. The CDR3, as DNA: TGTGCCAGCAGCTTAGGGACAGGGAAGAACTATGGCTACACCTTC. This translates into CASSLGTGKNYGYTF.

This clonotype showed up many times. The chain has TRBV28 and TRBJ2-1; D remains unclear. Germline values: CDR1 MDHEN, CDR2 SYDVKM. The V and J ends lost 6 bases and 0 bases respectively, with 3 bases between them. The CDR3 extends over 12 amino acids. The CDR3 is CASRLSYNEQFF. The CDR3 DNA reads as TGTGCCAGCAGGCTCTCCTACAATGAGCAGTTCTTC.

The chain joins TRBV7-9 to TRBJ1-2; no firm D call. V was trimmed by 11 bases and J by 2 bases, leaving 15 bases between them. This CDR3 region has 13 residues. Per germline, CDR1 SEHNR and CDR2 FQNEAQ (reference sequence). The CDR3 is CAGSGYINYGYTF. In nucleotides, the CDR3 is TGTGCCGGATCCGGGTACATCAACTATGGCTACACCTTC.

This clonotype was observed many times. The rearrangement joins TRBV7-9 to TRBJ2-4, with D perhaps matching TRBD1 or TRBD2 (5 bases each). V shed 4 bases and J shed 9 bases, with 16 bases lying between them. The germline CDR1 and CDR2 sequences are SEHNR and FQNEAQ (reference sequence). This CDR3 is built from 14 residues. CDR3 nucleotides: TGTGCCAGCAGCTCGTGGGACCCCCTGGTCATTCAGTACTTC. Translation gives CASSSWDPLVIQYF.

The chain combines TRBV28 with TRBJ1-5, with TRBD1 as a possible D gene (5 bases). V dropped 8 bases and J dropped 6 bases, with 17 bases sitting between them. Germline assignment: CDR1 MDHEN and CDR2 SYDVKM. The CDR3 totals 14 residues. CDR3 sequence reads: CASLPGLQGQPQHF. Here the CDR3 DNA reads TGTGCCAGCTTACCAGGGCTGCAAGGTCAGCCCCAGCATTTT.

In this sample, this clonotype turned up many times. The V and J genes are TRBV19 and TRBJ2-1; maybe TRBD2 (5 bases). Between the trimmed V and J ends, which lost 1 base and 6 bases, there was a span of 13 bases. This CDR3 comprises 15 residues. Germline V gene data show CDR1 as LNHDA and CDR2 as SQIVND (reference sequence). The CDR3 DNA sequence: TGTGCCAGTAGTATAGGGAGTGTCGGAGGCAATGAGCAGTTCTTC. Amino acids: CASSIGSVGGNEQFF.

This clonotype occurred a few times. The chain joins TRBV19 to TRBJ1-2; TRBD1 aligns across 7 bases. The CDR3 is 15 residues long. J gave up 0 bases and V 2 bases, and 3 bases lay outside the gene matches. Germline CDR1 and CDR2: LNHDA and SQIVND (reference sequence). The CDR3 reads CASSIRDRANYGYTF. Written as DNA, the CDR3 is TGTGCCAGTAGTATAAGAGACAGGGCTAACTATGGCTACACCTTC.

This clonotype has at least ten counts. This CDR3 reads CASSVQGAGEEQYF. CDR3 DNA sequence: TGTGCCAGCAGCGTACAGGGGGCGGGGGAGGAGCAGTACTTC. J is TRBJ2-7 and V is TRBV7-2, with TRBD1 matching over 9 bases. CDR1 is SGHTA and CDR2 is FQGNSA in the germline V gene. This CDR3 region has 14 residues. The V and J ends lost 5 bases and 7 bases, in that order; junction bases with no gene match: 9.

The CDR3 coding sequence is TGTGCCAGCACCACCGGGACTACCTCGTCCGAGCAGTACTTC. Translation gives CASTTGTTSSEQYF. The chain combines TRBV2 with TRBJ2-7, with 7 bases that match TRBD2. The trim removed 7 bases at V and 6 bases at J, leaving 12 bases unmatched. The germline CDR1 and CDR2 sequences are SNHLY and FYNNEI. This CDR3 spans 14 amino acids.